This T cell receptor beta chain is drawn from a study of graft-versus-host responses after intestinal transplantation. In the study overall: Among the recipients, all got anti-thymocyte globulin induction and then tacrolimus and steroids for approximately 3 years. Study-level findings and limits: The study found high graft-versus-host to host-versus-graft clonal ratios in allografts of patients with graft-donor T cell macrochimerism.

Repertoires were generated with immunoSEQ multiplex PCR, while TCRdb's copy carries only in-frame clones and drops some. This sample has tens of thousands of clones, with roughly 89% found just once. On this clone itself: What it recognizes is unknown.

The length of the CDR3 is 15 residues. The TCR sequence derives from a human donor who received an intestinal transplant. Sequencing used unstimulated CD4+ T cells sorted from spleen or lymph node cells, obtained before intestinal transplant. The chain is built from TRBV12-2 and TRBJ2-1; the table's TRBD1 call for D was not verified on the DNA. TRBV12-2 is a known pseudogene. The CDR3 reads CASRIRTGGFNEQFF. In DNA, the CDR3 is TGTGCAAGTCGCATTCGGACAGGGGGGTTCAATGAGCAGTTCTTC.